The 31 T cell receptor beta chains below were found in one sample sequenced in a study of cytomegalovirus exposure and HLA in healthy donors. The PCR was carried out with 60 Vbeta primers and 13 Jbeta primers. Sequenced by immunoSEQ multiplex PCR; TCRdb stores in-frame clones only, minus some. Among approximately 100,000 clones listed, 79% were seen once. Sequencing input: PBMCs. The origin of the receptors is a woman aged 40-49 years in good health and CMV-seronegative.

V is TRBV6-5 and J is TRBJ1-5, with 10 bases identical to TRBD1. Germline lookup yields CDR1 MNHEY and CDR2 SVGAGI. This CDR3 comprises 15 residues. V trimming: 5 bases; J trimming: 5 bases; junction bases outside the gene matches: 6. The CDR3 nucleotides are TGTGCCAGCAGTCGCAAAGGACAGGGGGATCAGCCCCAGCATTTT. Its translation is CASSRKGQGDQPQHF.

The chain uses TRBV18 and TRBJ1-1, with D tentatively TRBD1 (5 bases). Trimming shortened V by 7 bases and J by 5 bases, and 14 bases separated the two germline ends. The CDR3 contains 13 residues. Germline CDR1 and CDR2: KGHSH and LQKENI. In DNA form, the CDR3 reads TGTGCCAGCTTCACCAGTGGGGGGACTGAAGCTTTCTTT. This gives the protein CASFTSGGTEAFF.

CDR3 sequence (DNA): TGTGCCAGCAGCCAAGGTCTAGCGGGAGGGCCGCACAATGAGCAGTTCTTC. This codes for CASSQGLAGGPHNEQFF. The chain recombines TRBV14 with TRBJ2-1; TRBD2 agrees at 12 bases. Germline-derived CDR1 and CDR2 are SGHDN and FVKESK. The V segment lost 1 base and the J segment 5 bases; nucleotides outside the gene matches: 6. The CDR3 is 17 residues long.

V and J are TRBV30 and TRBJ2-3; possible D gene TRBD2, 6 bases. Per the germline V gene, CDR1 is GTSNPN and CDR2 is SVGIG (reference sequence). The CDR3 spans 14 residues. V was pared by 4 bases and J by 2 bases, with 13 bases between. The CDR3, as DNA: TGTGCCTGGAAGGGCGGGACTTCCACAGATACGCAGTATTTT. Protein product: CAWKGGTSTDTQYF.

The chain carries TRBV2 and TRBJ1-1; tentatively, D is TRBD1 (5 bases). V was pared by 4 bases and J by 3 bases, with 12 bases between. In germline, CDR1 is SNHLY, CDR2 FYNNEI. The CDR3 extends over 14 amino acids. The chain's CDR3 is CASSALDSYTEAFF. The CDR3 DNA follows: TGTGCCAGCAGTGCCCTCGACAGCTACACTGAAGCTTTCTTT.

About this clone: This specimen includes other DNA sequences encoding the same CDR3. V is TRBV6-4 and J is TRBJ2-6; 9 bases fit TRBD1. The CDR3 is 17 residues long. Per the germline V gene, CDR1 is MRHNA and CDR2 is SNTAGT. The V segment lost 5 bases and the J segment 2 bases; nucleotides outside the gene matches: 7. CDR3 coding DNA: TGTGCCAGCAGTTCCACCGGGACAGGGACTGGGGCCAACGTCCTGACTTTC. Encoded protein: CASSSTGTGTGANVLTF.

This chain links TRBV7-2 with TRBJ2-5, with 11 bases identical to TRBD2. The trim removed 5 bases at V and 4 bases at J, leaving 6 bases unmatched. Germline CDR1 is SGHTA and CDR2 is FQGNSA. This CDR3 region has 15 residues. The chain's CDR3 is CASSRSGGAVETQYF. For the CDR3, the DNA is TGTGCCAGCAGCCGTAGCGGGGGGGCCGTAGAGACCCAGTACTTC.

V is TRBV11-3 and J is TRBJ1-1; D might be TRBD1 (5 bases). The CDR3 is made up of 14 amino acids. The V gene lost 3 bases and the J gene lost 1 base, with 9 bases spanning the gap. Germline V CDR1 and CDR2: SGHNT, YENEEA. The CDR3 sequence: CASSFGGANTEAFF. In nucleotides, the CDR3 is TGTGCCAGCAGCTTCGGAGGGGCGAACACTGAAGCTTTCTTT.

The V and J genes are TRBV7-2 and TRBJ2-7; no definite D call. The germline V and J ends were trimmed by 1 base and 2 bases, with 15 bases remaining between them. This CDR3 comprises 16 residues. Germline V CDR1 and CDR2: SGHTA, FQGNSA. This CDR3 is CASSLETETAAYEQYF. In DNA form, the CDR3 reads TGTGCCAGCAGCTTAGAAACGGAGACGGCCGCCTACGAGCAGTACTTC.

This rearrangement joins TRBV27 to TRBJ2-7; 9 bases line up with TRBD1. V was clipped by 9 bases and J by 0 bases; unmatched bases: 3. Germline lookup yields CDR1 MNHEY and CDR2 SMNVEV (reference sequence). The CDR3 sequence is 13 residues long. CDR3 in DNA: TGTGCCAGAAGGACAGGGGTCTCCTACGAGCAGTACTTC. As protein: CARRTGVSYEQYF.

As regards this clone: At one of its ends the junction is not consistent with the germline gene, which may arise from a read error. Distinct nucleotide sequences in the sample also encode this CDR3. The rearrangement joins TRBV7-9 to TRBJ1-6, with D unresolved. The CDR3 sequence is 12 residues long. Germline V gene lookup returns CDR1 SEHNR and CDR2 FQNEAQ (reference sequence). The DNA of the CDR3 is TGTTCCAGCAGCTTATCGAATTCACCCCTCCACTTT. It codes for CSSSLSNSPLHF. Filled out from reference TRBV7-9 and TRBJ1-6, the complete variable domain reads DTGVSQNPRHKITKRGQNVTFRCDPISEHNRLYWYRQTLGQGPEFLTYFQNEAQLEKSRLLSDRFSAERPKGSFSTLEIQRTEQGDSAMYLCSSSLSNSPLHFGNGTRLTVT.

The rearrangement links TRBV5-4 to TRBJ2-1; D might be TRBD2 (5 bases). Germline V gives CDR1 SGHNT, CDR2 YYREEE (reference sequence). Between the trimmed V and J ends, which lost 4 bases and 7 bases, there was a span of 18 bases. CDR3 length equals 15 residues. The CDR3 DNA reads as TGTGCCAGCAGCGAGAGCGGAAGGGCCAAAAATGAGCAGTTCTTC. Its protein is CASSESGRAKNEQFF.

The chain couples TRBV2 to TRBJ2-5; 9 bases are a match to TRBD1. The assigned J gene may be wrong: the sequence end matches TRBJ2-7 better. In germline, CDR1 is SNHLY, CDR2 FYNNEI. This CDR3 contains 14 residues. The CDR3 DNA follows: TGTGCCAGCAACATGGAACAGGGGGCGTACGAGCAGTACTTC. Translation: CASNMEQGAYEQYF.

In this sample, this clone turned up a few times. The chain employs TRBV7-2 and TRBJ2-7; 9 nucleotides line up with TRBD1. Germline V CDR1 and CDR2: SGHTA, FQGNSA. The J segment lost 5 bases and the V segment lost 5 bases, leaving 7 bases of the junction unmatched. The CDR3 loop spans 14 amino acids. The CDR3 DNA reads TGTGCCAGCAGCCCCGGGACAGGGAGGGACGAGCAGTACTTC. Encoded protein: CASSPGTGRDEQYF.

This clone is a singleton in its sample. V gene TRBV28 combines with J gene TRBJ2-7; the match to TRBD1 covers 7 bases. The trim removed 6 bases at V and 4 bases at J, leaving 12 bases unmatched. The length of the CDR3 is 15 residues. Germline V gives CDR1 MDHEN, CDR2 SYDVKM. CDR3 sequence: CASSPPTGNRYEQYF. The CDR3 region has the DNA TGTGCCAGCAGCCCCCCGACAGGGAATCGATACGAGCAGTACTTC.

The V and J genes are TRBV9 and TRBJ2-7, with a tentative D call TRBD2 (5 bases). The CDR3 covers 14 residues. CDR1 is SGDLS and CDR2 is YYNGEE in the germline V gene. The V end lost 4 bases, the J end lost 2 bases, and 13 bases lay between the germline ends. The CDR3, as DNA: TGTGCCAGCAGCTCTCGGTACGGGGCCTACGAGCAGTACTTC. Amino acid sequence: CASSSRYGAYEQYF.

The chain links TRBV5-8 to TRBJ2-2, with TRBD1 matching over 7 bases. CDR1 is SGHTS and CDR2 is YDEGEE in the germline V gene. The V and J ends lost 5 bases and 4 bases, in that order; junction bases with no gene match: 5. This CDR3 comprises 14 residues. This CDR3 is CASRSRGRTGELFF. CDR3 DNA sequence: TGTGCCAGCAGGTCAAGGGGGCGCACCGGGGAGCTGTTTTTT.

The chain recombines TRBV7-9 with TRBJ2-5, with 8 bases aligning to TRBD1. The V and J ends lost 2 bases and 3 bases, in that order; junction bases with no gene match: 5. Germline CDR1 and CDR2: SEHNR and FQNEAQ (reference sequence). CDR3 size: 15 residues. CDR3 loop: CASSLLRGREETQYF. CDR3 nucleotide sequence: TGTGCCAGCAGCTTACTCAGGGGGCGGGAAGAGACCCAGTACTTC.

V is TRBV5-1 and J is TRBJ2-7; D unresolved. Germline CDR1 and CDR2: SGHRS and YFSETQ. With 4 bases removed from V and 0 bases from J, the gap between germline ends came to 14 bases. The CDR3 runs 15 residues. The CDR3 reads CASSRTSTSSYEQYF. The CDR3, as DNA: TGCGCCAGCAGCCGCACCTCCACAAGCTCCTACGAGCAGTACTTC.

The gene calls are TRBV5-1 and TRBJ1-2, with 9 bases identical to TRBD1. V was clipped by 3 bases and J by 1 base; unmatched bases: 4. Germline CDR1 and CDR2: SGHRS and YFSETQ. The CDR3 has 15 amino acids. This CDR3 reads CASSSRQGGNYGYTF. In DNA, the CDR3 is TGCGCCAGCAGCTCCCGACAGGGGGGTAACTATGGCTACACCTTC.

V and J are TRBV2 and TRBJ1-2; D perhaps matches TRBD1 (6 bases). Germline V gene sequence: CDR1 SNHLY, CDR2 FYNNEI. There are 15 residues in the CDR3. The ends were cut back, 9 bases at V and 6 bases at J, with 23 bases in the middle. This chain's CDR3 is CARSTRDTGIDGYTF. The CDR3, as DNA: TGTGCCAGATCGACCCGGGACACTGGGATCGATGGCTACACCTTC.

The V and J genes are TRBV6-5 and TRBJ1-4; D remains unclear. V was shortened by 6 bases and J by 8 bases, with 16 bases between the two germline ends. The CDR3 covers 14 residues. The germline CDR1 and CDR2 sequences are MNHEY and SVGAGI. The DNA of the CDR3 is TGTGCCAGCAGCATACGGGAGCCGGGGGAAAAACTGTTTTTT. Residues: CASSIREPGEKLFF.

As concerns this clone: One junction end disagrees with the germline gene, perhaps due to a read error. The V gene is TRBV7-9, the J gene TRBJ2-1, with TRBD1 matching 8 bases. Looked up from germline, CDR1 is SEHNR and CDR2 is FQNEAQ (reference sequence). The CDR3 extends over 16 amino acids. The CDR3 here is CSSSLDDRGSYNEQFF. In DNA form, the CDR3 reads TGTTCCAGCAGCTTAGACGACAGGGGAAGTTACAATGAGCAGTTCTTC.

The sample holds a few counts of this clone. The chain combines TRBV29-1 with TRBJ1-2, with D unresolved. This CDR3 spans 12 amino acids. The ends were cut back, 4 bases at V and 4 bases at J, with 10 bases in the middle. The germline gives CDR1 SQVTM, CDR2 ANQGSEA. CDR3 DNA sequence: TGCAGCGTTGGAGCAGGCCTCTATGGCTACACCTTC. Its translation is CSVGAGLYGYTF.

The rearrangement joins TRBV2 to TRBJ1-2, with TRBD1 identical over 10 bases. The V and J ends lost 11 bases and 7 bases, in that order; junction bases with no gene match: 28. Germline CDR1 and CDR2: SNHLY and FYNNEI. The CDR3 runs to 19 residues. CDR3 region: CAWTGTGASGAFFEAGYTF. For the CDR3, the DNA is TGTGCCTGGACCGGGACAGGGGCGTCGGGGGCGTTTTTCGAGGCTGGCTACACCTTC.

This rearrangement joins TRBV7-9 to TRBJ1-1; D call uncertain. The CDR3 is made up of 14 amino acids. The V gene's germline CDR1 is SEHNR and CDR2 FQNEAQ (reference sequence). Deletions cut 1 base from V and 1 base from J, with 7 bases between. The CDR3 coding sequence is TGTGCCAGCAGCTTAGGGGCCGGGAACACTGAAGCTTTCTTT. Residues: CASSLGAGNTEAFF.

In this sample, this clone turned up once. The chain uses TRBV2 and TRBJ1-6; 10 bases map to TRBD1. V shed 5 bases and J 8 bases; nucleotides not matched to a gene: 9. The CDR3 covers 16 residues. Germline V CDR1 and CDR2: SNHLY, FYNNEI. CDR3 sequence (DNA): TGTGCCAGCAGTCTTTACCCCGGACAGGGGGATTCACCCCTCCACTTT. This codes for CASSLYPGQGDSPLHF.

The V and J genes are TRBV7-2 and TRBJ2-1; weak D call: TRBD2 (6 bases). Germline V lookup: CDR1 SGHTA, CDR2 FQGNSA. Deletions cut 8 bases from V and 7 bases from J, with 21 bases between. The CDR3 loop spans 15 amino acids. The CDR3 coding sequence is TGTGCCAGCGGTGGGGCGGGACGAGGTCGGAATGAGCAGTTCTTC. It translates to CASGGAGRGRNEQFF.

The chain joins TRBV5-7 to TRBJ2-3, with 8 nucleotides matching TRBD2. TRBV5-7 has ORF status, its function being uncertain. J lost 0 bases, V lost 2 bases, and 8 bases had no gene match. The CDR3 extends over 17 amino acids. The CDR3 region has the DNA TGTGCCAGCAGCTTCCGATGGACTAGCCCTAGCACAGATACGCAGTATTTT. Amino acid sequence: CASSFRWTSPSTDTQYF.

The chain has TRBV28 and TRBJ1-1; D perhaps matches TRBD1 (5 bases). V lost 8 bases, J lost 4 bases, and 14 bases lay in between. This CDR3 has 13 residues. Germline V gives CDR1 MDHEN, CDR2 SYDVKM. This chain's CDR3 is CASSYDSPTEAFF. DNA of the CDR3: TGTGCCAGCTCTTACGACAGTCCCACTGAAGCTTTCTTT.

This clone was seen a handful of times. The genes are TRBV7-9 and TRBJ1-1, with 9 bases matching TRBD1. Germline V gives CDR1 SEHNR, CDR2 FQNEAQ (reference sequence). V was clipped by 3 bases and J by 0 bases; unmatched bases: 8. This CDR3 region has 17 residues. This CDR3 reads CASSLGQGPLLNTEAFF. In DNA form, the CDR3 reads TGTGCCAGCAGCTTGGGACAGGGACCCCTGTTGAACACTGAAGCTTTCTTT.